The 23 T cell receptor beta chains below all came from one sample that was sequenced in a study of blood T cell repertoires in COVID-19. TCRdb's table, derived via immunoSEQ multiplex PCR, lists solely in-frame clones and lacks some. The sample lists 20,000 to 25,000 clones; about 88% were seen once. Source material: peripheral blood. These TCRs come from a human donor in a cohort sampled during active COVID-19. The donor label of this sample is uncertain.

This clone was seen a handful of times. The germline gene is not matched at one end of the junction; a read error may be the cause. The rearrangement joins TRBV7-9 to TRBJ1-2; D may be TRBD1 (5 bases). In germline, CDR1 is SEHNR, CDR2 FQNEAQ (reference sequence). This CDR3 region has 11 residues. CDR3 residues: CASSLMGGSDF. The CDR3 bases are TGTGCCAGCAGCTTAATGGGGGGATCGGACTTC.

This clone was picked up a small number of times. This CDR3 reads CASSPISGGHTEAFF. The CDR3 nucleotides are TGTGCCAGCTCACCAATATCAGGGGGCCACACTGAAGCTTTCTTT. The rearrangement joins TRBV18 to TRBJ1-1; TRBD1 aligns across 8 bases. The CDR3 totals 15 residues. Germline V CDR1 and CDR2: KGHSH, LQKENI. V lost 2 bases to trimming and J lost 3 bases; unmatched junction nucleotides: 5.

This chain connects TRBV30 to TRBJ1-5, with a possible D match to TRBD1 (5 bases). V lost 2 bases and J lost 4, with 9 bases in between. From germline, CDR1 is GTSNPN and CDR2 SVGIG (reference sequence). The CDR3 is made up of 13 amino acids. CDR3: CAWSRQGNQPQHF. CDR3 in DNA: TGTGCCTGGAGTAGGCAGGGTAATCAGCCCCAGCATTTT.

This chain uses TRBV5-4 with TRBJ2-4; 11 nucleotides line up with TRBD1. J lost 7 bases, V lost 5 bases, and 8 bases had no gene match. The CDR3 totals 15 residues. Germline values: CDR1 SGHNT, CDR2 YYREEE (reference sequence). The CDR3 bases are TGTGCCAGCAGACCGGGGGGACAGGGGGGTAACATTCAGTACTTC. Encoded protein: CASRPGGQGGNIQYF.

This chain uses TRBV5-1 with TRBJ2-1; possibly TRBD2 for D (6 bases). The CDR3 totals 16 residues. From germline, CDR1 is SGHRS and CDR2 YFSETQ. V lost 0 bases and J lost 2, with 12 bases in between. CDR3 nucleotides: TGCGCCAGCAGCTTGGGTCTGGGAGGCCCCTACAATGAGCAGTTCTTC. As protein: CASSLGLGGPYNEQFF.

V is TRBV3-1 (or the pseudogene TRBV3-2) and J is TRBJ2-5, with D possibly matching TRBD2 (5 bases). This CDR3 is 14 amino acids long. With 0 bases removed from V and 7 bases from J, the gap between germline ends came to 12 bases. CDR1 is LGHDT, CDR2 YNNKEL, per germline (reference sequence). CDR3 sequence (DNA): TGTGCCAGCAGCCAAGATCCCACCGGAGGGACCCAGTACTTC. This encodes CASSQDPTGGTQYF.

V gene TRBV3-1 (or the pseudogene TRBV3-2) combines with J gene TRBJ2-6; no clear D gene. Trimming cost V 0 bases and J 3 bases, with 6 bases left between them. Looked up from germline, CDR1 is LGHDT and CDR2 is YNNKEL (reference sequence). There are 15 residues in the CDR3. The DNA of the CDR3 is TGTGCCAGCAGCCAAGACCGGGTTGGGGCCAACGTCCTGACTTTC. This translates into CASSQDRVGANVLTF.

This clone was recorded a few times. The CDR3: CASNGAATNEKLFF. The CDR3 DNA is TGTGCCAGCAATGGGGCAGCAACTAATGAAAAACTGTTTTTT. V usage is TRBV6-6 and J usage is TRBJ1-4, with D maybe TRBD1 (5 bases). Looked up from germline, CDR1 is MNHNY and CDR2 is SVGAGI (reference sequence). V was shortened by 7 bases and J by 0 bases, with 9 bases between the two germline ends. The CDR3 has 14 amino acids.

By its share, this clone is medium-sized. The V and J genes are TRBV10-3 and TRBJ1-2; 7 bases match TRBD1. V was clipped by 0 bases and J by 5 bases; unmatched bases: 0. The CDR3 spans 13 residues. Germline-derived CDR1 and CDR2 are ENHRY and SYGVKD. CDR3 DNA sequence: TGTGCCATCAGTGAGTCGACAGGGTATGGCTACACCTTC. Its translation: CAISESTGYGYTF.

This chain connects TRBV18 to TRBJ2-5; 10 bases match TRBD2. After removal of 0 bases from V and 3 bases from J, the junction contained 1 base not matched to a gene. Looked up from germline, CDR1 is KGHSH and CDR2 is LQKENI. This CDR3 has 15 residues. The CDR3 sequence is CASSPPSGREETQYF. CDR3 bases: TGTGCCAGCTCACCACCGAGCGGGAGGGAAGAGACCCAGTACTTC.

The rearrangement uses TRBV9 and TRBJ2-3; TRBD2 agrees at 12 bases. The V gene's germline CDR1 is SGDLS and CDR2 YYNGEE. The CDR3 sequence is 17 residues long. V lost 3 bases to trimming and J lost 4 bases; unmatched junction nucleotides: 9. CDR3 in DNA: TGTGCCAGCAGCGACCACTCGACTAGCGGGAGACCAGATACGCAGTATTTT. Amino acids: CASSDHSTSGRPDTQYF.

J is TRBJ1-2 and V is TRBV7-9; D might be TRBD1 (5 bases). Germline V CDR1 and CDR2: SEHNR, FQNEAQ (reference sequence). Deletions cut 5 bases from V and 13 bases from J, with 17 bases between. This CDR3 contains 12 residues. The CDR3 is CASSGYRSEGTF. The DNA of the CDR3 is TGTGCCAGCAGCGGATACAGGTCCGAAGGCACCTTC.

The chain couples TRBV6-6 to TRBJ2-7; TRBD2 aligns across 15 bases. With 5 bases clipped from V and 7 bases from J, the junction kept 6 bases outside the gene matches. CDR3 length equals 15 residues. Germline V gene lookup returns CDR1 MNHNY and CDR2 SVGAGI (reference sequence). This CDR3 is CASSTGLAGGGEQYF. The CDR3 DNA is TGTGCCAGCAGTACCGGACTAGCGGGAGGGGGGGAGCAGTACTTC.

The chain links TRBV21-1 to TRBJ2-7; the table assigns TRBD2, which was not confirmed against the DNA. TRBV21-1 counts as a pseudogene. The CDR3 sequence is 12 residues long. CDR3 amino acids: CASSHTGRVQYF. The DNA for the CDR3 is TGTGCCAGCAGCCACACAGGGAGGGTGCAGTACTTC.

The gene calls are TRBV4-1 and TRBJ2-1; D perhaps matches TRBD2 (5 bases). The V and J ends lost 1 base and 9 bases respectively, with 16 bases between them. Per the germline V gene, CDR1 is MGHRA and CDR2 is YSYEKL. The CDR3 length is 15 residues. The CDR3 loop is CASSQGAELGGEQFF. CDR3 in DNA: TGCGCCAGCAGCCAAGGGGCGGAACTAGGCGGTGAGCAGTTCTTC.

This rearrangement joins TRBV6-6 to TRBJ1-2, with D perhaps matching TRBD1 (6 bases). The CDR3 is 15 residues long. Germline lookup yields CDR1 MNHNY and CDR2 SVGAGI (reference sequence). V was cut by 0 bases and J by 0 bases, with 8 bases left in between. In nucleotides, the CDR3 is TGTGCCAGCAGTTACTCGAGGGACACTAACTATGGCTACACCTTC. This translates into CASSYSRDTNYGYTF.

The chain links TRBV27 to TRBJ1-1; perhaps TRBD1 as D (6 bases). Between the trimmed V and J ends, which lost 4 bases and 5 bases, there was a span of 11 bases. This CDR3 contains 13 residues. Germline loops: CDR1 MNHEY, CDR2 SMNVEV (reference sequence). The CDR3 nucleotides are TGTGCCAGCAGTTATAACAGGGAAACTGAAGCTTTCTTT. Encoded protein: CASSYNRETEAFF.

This clone was observed a few times. The genes are TRBV30 and TRBJ1-2, with a tentative D call TRBD1 (5 bases). This CDR3 has 13 amino acids. Trimming left V 5 bases short and J 8 bases short, with 18 bases between. Germline V lookup: CDR1 GTSNPN, CDR2 SVGIG (reference sequence). The CDR3 is CAWSDGGVRGYTF. The CDR3 DNA reads as TGTGCCTGGTCGGACGGAGGGGTAAGAGGCTACACCTTC.

This clone came up a few times. The same CDR3 can be traced to other DNA sequences in this sample. The chain links TRBV20-1 to TRBJ2-7, with 8 bases identical to TRBD1. The V gene's germline CDR1 is DFQATT and CDR2 SNEGSKA (reference sequence). The CDR3 extends over 13 amino acids. Losses at the gene ends were 3 bases for V and 4 bases for J; bases not matched to a gene: 5. DNA for the CDR3: TGCAGTGCTAGTGGCAGGGGGCGATACGAGCAGTACTTC. Translated, it gives CSASGRGRYEQYF.

The chain employs TRBV11-2 and TRBJ2-3; 9 bases align to TRBD1. This CDR3 contains 15 residues. The J segment lost 2 bases and the V segment lost 2 bases, leaving 2 bases of the junction unmatched. Germline CDR1 SGHAT, CDR2 FQNNGV. The CDR3 DNA reads TGTGCCAGCAGCTTAAGGACAGGGGTCACAGATACGCAGTATTTT. Its protein product is CASSLRTGVTDTQYF. Complete variable domain (other parts from reference TRBV11-2 and TRBJ2-3): EAGVAQSPRYKIIEKRQSVAFWCNPISGHATLYWYQQILGQGPKLLIQFQNNGVVDDSQLPKDRFSAERLKGVDSTLKIQPAKLEDSAVYLCASSLRTGVTDTQYFGPGTRLTVL.

V is TRBV29-1 and J is TRBJ2-1; D gene unclear. Germline lookup yields CDR1 SQVTM and CDR2 ANQGSEA. The CDR3 totals 11 residues. Trimming took 4 bases from V and 2 from J, leaving 3 bases between them. This chain's CDR3 is CSVVTYNEQFF. As DNA, the CDR3 is TGCAGCGTTGTTACCTACAATGAGCAGTTCTTC.

The V call is TRBV7-9, the J call TRBJ2-2, with a weak D call TRBD2 (5 bases). Trimming pared 0 bases from V and 7 bases from J, leaving 9 bases between. The CDR3 has 14 residues. Germline lookup yields CDR1 SEHNR and CDR2 FQNEAQ (reference sequence). CDR3 coding DNA: TGTGCCAGCAGCTTAGCTGGACTGGACGGGGAGCTGTTTTTT. It specifies CASSLAGLDGELFF.

V usage is TRBV3-1 (or the pseudogene TRBV3-2) and J usage is TRBJ2-3, with 13 bases aligning to TRBD2. V was clipped by 6 bases and J by 2 bases; unmatched bases: 8. Germline assignment: CDR1 LGHDT and CDR2 YNNKEL (reference sequence). The CDR3 covers 17 residues. DNA for the CDR3: TGTGCCAGCAGTCGGACTAGCGGGAGCCCCTTCACAGATACGCAGTATTTT. Its protein product is CASSRTSGSPFTDTQYF.